This TCR beta chain emerged from a study of T cell responses to AZD1222 COVID-19 vaccine. TCRdb's copy holds only in-frame clones and misses some; the assay was immunoSEQ multiplex PCR. This sample has more than 150,000 clones; about 93% occur once, and the top ten carry about 1.9%. The V segment lost 4 bases and the J segment 7 bases; nucleotides outside the gene matches: 7. This CDR3 has 15 amino acids. The germline V gene encodes CDR1 MNHEY and CDR2 SMNVEV (reference sequence). Overall study findings and caveats: The donor cohort was predominantly white British with a female majority, and clonal diversity may have been underestimated. The repertoires were collected only after the peak T cell response. Dominant CD4 TCR responses targeted spike regions 160-218 and 743-854. The breadth and depth of Spike-specific TCRs increased once two AZD1222 doses had been given.

Details on this clone: Its matching antigen is unknown.

Sequences were derived from peripheral blood, sampled 28 days after the second AZD1222 dose. The sequence derives from an adult who received the AZD1222 COVID-19 vaccine. The chain uses TRBV27 and TRBJ1-6; the match to TRBD1 covers 7 bases. CDR3 loop: CASSSLGQKNSPLHF. In nucleotides, the CDR3 is TGTGCCAGCAGTTCACTGGGACAGAAAAATTCACCCCTCCACTTT.